This T cell receptor beta chain was documented in a study of blood T cell repertoires in COVID-19. Here immunoSEQ multiplex PCR was the method, and the copy in TCRdb shows in-frame clones only, minus some. The sample has about 200,000 clones; approximately 91% are singletons. This clone was observed a handful of times. With V trimmed by 5 bases and J by 0 bases, 4 bases remained unmatched. The CDR3 is 15 amino acids. Per germline, CDR1 SGHRS and CDR2 YFSETQ. The sample was peripheral blood. The chain joins TRBV5-1 to TRBJ2-3, with 9 bases that match TRBD1. This sequence originates from a man younger than 35 with active or convalescent COVID-19. The CDR3 DNA reads TGCGCCAGCAGACCCGGGACAGGGAGCACAGATACGCAGTATTTT. Protein: CASRPGTGSTDTQYF.